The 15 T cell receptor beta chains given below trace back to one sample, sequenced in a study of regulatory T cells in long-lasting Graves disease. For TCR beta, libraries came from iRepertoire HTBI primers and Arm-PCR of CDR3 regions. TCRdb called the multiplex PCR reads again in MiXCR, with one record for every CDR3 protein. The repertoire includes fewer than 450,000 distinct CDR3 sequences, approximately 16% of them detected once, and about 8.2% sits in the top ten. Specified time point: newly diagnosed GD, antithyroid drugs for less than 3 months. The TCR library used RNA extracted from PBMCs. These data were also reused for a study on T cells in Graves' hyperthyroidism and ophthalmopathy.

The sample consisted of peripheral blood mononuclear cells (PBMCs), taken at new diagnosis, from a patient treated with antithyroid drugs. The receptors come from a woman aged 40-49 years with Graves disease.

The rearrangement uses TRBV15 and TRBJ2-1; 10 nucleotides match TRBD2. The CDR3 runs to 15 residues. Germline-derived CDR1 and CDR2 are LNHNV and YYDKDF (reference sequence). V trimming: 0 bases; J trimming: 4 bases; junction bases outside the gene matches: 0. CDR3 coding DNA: TGTGCCACCAGCAGAGAACTAGCGGGATACAATGAGCAGTTCTTC. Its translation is CATSRELAGYNEQFF.

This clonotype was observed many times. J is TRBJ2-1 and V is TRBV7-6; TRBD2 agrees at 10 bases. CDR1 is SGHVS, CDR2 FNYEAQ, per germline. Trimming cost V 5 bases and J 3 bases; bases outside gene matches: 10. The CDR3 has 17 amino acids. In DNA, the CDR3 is TGTGCCAGCAGCCCAACCCTAGCGGGAGAAAACTACAATGAGCAGTTCTTC. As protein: CASSPTLAGENYNEQFF.

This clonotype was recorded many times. CDR3 DNA sequence: TGTGCCATCAGTGAGCGGGACAGCTCCTACGAGCAGTACTTC. Amino acids: CAISERDSSYEQYF. This chain connects TRBV10-3 to TRBJ2-7, with TRBD1 matching over 7 bases. The germline V gene encodes CDR1 ENHRY and CDR2 SYGVKD. V lost 2 bases and J lost 0; bases outside the gene matches: 1. The CDR3 extends over 14 amino acids.

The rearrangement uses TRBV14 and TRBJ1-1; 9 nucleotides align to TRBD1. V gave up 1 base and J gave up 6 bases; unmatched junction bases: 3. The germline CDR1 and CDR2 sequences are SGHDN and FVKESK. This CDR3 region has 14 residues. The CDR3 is CASSQGRTGAEAFF. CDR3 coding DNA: TGTGCCAGCAGCCAAGGTAGGACAGGGGCTGAAGCTTTCTTT.

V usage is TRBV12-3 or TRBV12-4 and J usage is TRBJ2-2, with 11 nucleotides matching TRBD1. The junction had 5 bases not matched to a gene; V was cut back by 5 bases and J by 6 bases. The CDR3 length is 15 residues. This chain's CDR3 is CASSGDRGIAGELFF. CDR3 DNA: TGTGCCAGCAGTGGGGACAGGGGGATCGCCGGGGAGCTGTTTTTT.

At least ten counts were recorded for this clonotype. This CDR3 is CASDRNRMNTEAFF. Here the CDR3 DNA reads TGTGCCAGTGACAGGAACCGAATGAACACTGAAGCTTTCTTT. V is TRBV28 and J is TRBJ1-1; D is perhaps TRBD1 (6 bases). In germline, CDR1 is MDHEN, CDR2 SYDVKM. The CDR3 loop spans 14 amino acids. The V gene lost 9 bases and the J gene lost 0 bases, with 14 bases spanning the gap.

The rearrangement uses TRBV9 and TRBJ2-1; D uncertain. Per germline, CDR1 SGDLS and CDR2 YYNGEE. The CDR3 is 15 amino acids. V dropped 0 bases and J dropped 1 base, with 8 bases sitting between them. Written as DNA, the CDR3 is TGTGCCAGCAGCGTAGGTGTATCATCCTACAATGAGCAGTTCTTC. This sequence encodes CASSVGVSSYNEQFF.

The CDR3 protein is CASSSWGAGELFF. The CDR3 DNA sequence: TGTGCCAGCAGCTCCTGGGGGGCCGGGGAGCTGTTTTTT. This chain links TRBV5-6 with TRBJ2-2; tentatively, D is TRBD2 (6 bases). CDR1 SGHDT and CDR2 YYEEEE come from the germline V gene. CDR3 length: 13 amino acids. V was pared by 3 bases and J by 6 bases, with 9 bases between. Variable domain in full (rest from reference TRBV5-6 and TRBJ2-2): DAGVTQSPTHLIKTRGQQVTLRCSPKSGHDTVSWYQQALGQGPQFIFQYYEEEERQRGNFPDRFSGHQFPNYSSELNVNALLLGDSALYLCASSSWGAGELFFGEGSRLTVL.

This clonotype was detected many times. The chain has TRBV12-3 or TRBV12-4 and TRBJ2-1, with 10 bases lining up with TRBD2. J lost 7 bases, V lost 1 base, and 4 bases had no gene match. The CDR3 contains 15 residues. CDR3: CASSLGTSGKNEQFF. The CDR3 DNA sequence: TGTGCCAGCAGTTTAGGGACTAGCGGCAAGAATGAGCAGTTCTTC.

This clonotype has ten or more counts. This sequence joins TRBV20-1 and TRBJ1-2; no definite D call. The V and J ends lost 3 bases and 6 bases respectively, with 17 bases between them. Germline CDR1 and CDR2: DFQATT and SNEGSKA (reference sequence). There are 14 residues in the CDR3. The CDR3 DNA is TGCAGTGCTAGTCCGGGCCAGGTCTGGGATGGCTACACCTTC. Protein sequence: CSASPGQVWDGYTF.

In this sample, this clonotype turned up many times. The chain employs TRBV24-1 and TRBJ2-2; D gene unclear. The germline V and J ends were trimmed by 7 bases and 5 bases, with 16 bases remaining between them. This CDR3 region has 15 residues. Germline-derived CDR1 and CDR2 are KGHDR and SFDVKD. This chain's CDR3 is CATRDGSVITGELFF. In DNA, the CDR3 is TGTGCCACCAGAGATGGGTCTGTCATTACCGGGGAGCTGTTTTTT.

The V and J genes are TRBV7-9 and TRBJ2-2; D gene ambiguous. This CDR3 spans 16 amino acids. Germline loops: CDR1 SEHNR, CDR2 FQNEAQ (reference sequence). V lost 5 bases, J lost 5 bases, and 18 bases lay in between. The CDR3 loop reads CASSPDRQMGTGELFF. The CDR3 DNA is TGTGCCAGCAGCCCTGATCGGCAGATGGGGACCGGGGAGCTGTTTTTT.

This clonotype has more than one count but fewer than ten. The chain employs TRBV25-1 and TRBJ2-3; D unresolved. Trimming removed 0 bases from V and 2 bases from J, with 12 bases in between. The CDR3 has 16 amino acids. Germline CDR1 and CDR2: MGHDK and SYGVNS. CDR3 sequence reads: CASSEYPGSDTDTQYF. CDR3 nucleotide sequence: TGTGCCAGCAGTGAATATCCAGGTTCAGACACAGATACGCAGTATTTT.

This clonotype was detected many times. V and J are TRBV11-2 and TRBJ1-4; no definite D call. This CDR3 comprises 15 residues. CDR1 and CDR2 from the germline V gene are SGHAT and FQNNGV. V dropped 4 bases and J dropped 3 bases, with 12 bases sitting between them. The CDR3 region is CASSSPGVANEKLFF. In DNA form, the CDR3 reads TGTGCCAGCAGCTCCCCCGGGGTTGCTAATGAAAAACTGTTTTTT.

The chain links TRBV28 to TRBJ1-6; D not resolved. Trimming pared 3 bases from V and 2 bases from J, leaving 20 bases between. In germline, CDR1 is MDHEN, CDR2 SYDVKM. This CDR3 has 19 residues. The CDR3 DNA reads TGTGCCAGCAGTTTTCCCTCAAGGGAAGGAAGCCCCTATAATTCACCCCTCCACTTT. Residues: CASSFPSREGSPYNSPLHF.